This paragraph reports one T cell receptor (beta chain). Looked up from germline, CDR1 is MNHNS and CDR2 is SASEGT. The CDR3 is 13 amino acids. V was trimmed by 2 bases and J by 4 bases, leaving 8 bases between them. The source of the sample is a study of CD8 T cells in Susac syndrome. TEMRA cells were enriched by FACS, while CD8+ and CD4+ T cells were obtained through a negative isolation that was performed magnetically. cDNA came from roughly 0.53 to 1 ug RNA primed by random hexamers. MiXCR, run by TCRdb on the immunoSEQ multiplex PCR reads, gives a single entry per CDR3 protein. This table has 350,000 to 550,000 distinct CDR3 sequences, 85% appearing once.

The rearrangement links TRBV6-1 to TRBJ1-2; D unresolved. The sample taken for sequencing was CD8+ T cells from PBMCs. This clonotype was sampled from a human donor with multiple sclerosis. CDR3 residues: CASSEPAAYGYTF. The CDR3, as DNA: TGTGCCAGCAGTGAACCGGCGGCCTATGGCTACACCTTC.